This TCR beta chain was obtained from a study of cytomegalovirus exposure and HLA in healthy donors. PCR primers comprised 60 Vbeta and 13 Jbeta primers. Sequenced by immunoSEQ multiplex PCR; TCRdb stores in-frame clones only, minus some. The data contain a few hundred thousand clones, over 75% of them singletons. Remarks on this clone: The junction does not match germline at one end; this may be a read error.

Germline lookup yields CDR1 SEHNR and CDR2 FQNEAQ (reference sequence). The CDR3 extends over 12 amino acids. Material: PBMCs. The rearrangement uses TRBV7-9 and TRBJ1-2; no clear D gene. This clonotype was sampled from a woman aged 25-40 years in good health and CMV-seronegative. CDR3 sequence: CSSSPGFYGYTF. In nucleotides, the CDR3 is TGTTCCAGCAGCCCGGGTTTCTATGGCTACACCTTC.